These 28 T cell receptor beta chains originate from one sample sequenced in a study of T cells in localized non-small cell lung cancer. Only in-frame clones appear in the TCRdb table, and some are missing; sequencing was by immunoSEQ multiplex PCR. The table has 14,000 to 15,000 clones, approximately 89% seen once; the top ten hold approximately 26%. The specimen was peripheral blood, collected before any cancer treatment. These receptor sequences come from a female donor at least 60 years old with stage I squamous cell lung carcinoma.

The genes are TRBV27 and TRBJ1-1; the D gene is possibly TRBD1 (5 bases). The CDR3 has 13 residues. Per germline, CDR1 MNHEY and CDR2 SMNVEV (reference sequence). Trimming cost V 7 bases and J 2 bases, with 11 bases left between them. The CDR3 region is CASKPQGNTEAFF. CDR3 sequence (DNA): TGTGCCAGCAAACCTCAGGGCAACACTGAAGCTTTCTTT.

This chain links TRBV5-1 with TRBJ2-1; 16 nucleotides line up with TRBD2. This CDR3 is built from 19 residues. Germline V gives CDR1 SGHRS, CDR2 YFSETQ. V lost 1 base, J lost 7 bases, and 11 bases stayed unmatched. Here the CDR3 reads CASSLSLPGLAGGGNEQFF. CDR3 in DNA: TGCGCCAGCAGCTTGTCTCTCCCGGGACTAGCGGGAGGGGGGAATGAGCAGTTCTTC. Full variable domain (outside the CDR3, taken from reference TRBV5-1 and TRBJ2-1): KAGVTQTPRYLIKTRGQQVTLSCSPISGHRSVSWYQQTPGQGLQFLFEYFSETQRNKGNFPGRFSGRQFSNSRSEMNVSTLELGDSALYLCASSLSLPGLAGGGNEQFFGPGTRLTVL.

This clone has a handful of counts. The chain carries TRBV2 and TRBJ2-7; 7 bases are a match to TRBD1. This CDR3 region has 13 residues. Germline V gives CDR1 SNHLY, CDR2 FYNNEI. The V and J ends lost 11 bases and 0 bases, in that order; junction bases with no gene match: 7. The CDR3 region is CAGTGTDSYEQYF. The CDR3 nucleotides are TGTGCCGGGACCGGGACAGACTCCTACGAGCAGTACTTC.

V usage is TRBV18 and J usage is TRBJ1-5, with 7 bases lining up with TRBD1. V was clipped by 3 bases and J by 3 bases; unmatched bases: 5. CDR1 KGHSH and CDR2 LQKENI come from the germline V gene. The CDR3 contains 15 residues. Written as DNA, the CDR3 is TGTGCCAGCTCACCTGGACAGGCCTTCAATCAGCCCCAGCATTTT. It codes for CASSPGQAFNQPQHF. Combining the CDR3 with reference TRBV18 and TRBJ1-5 gives the whole variable domain NAGVMQNPRHLVRRRGQEARLRCSPMKGHSHVYWYRQLPEEGLKFMVYLQKENIIDESGMPKERFSAEFPKEGPSILRIQQVVRGDSAAYFCASSPGQAFNQPQHFGDGTRLSIL.

The chain joins TRBV6-4 to TRBJ1-6; 9 nucleotides agree with TRBD1. The junction had 7 bases not matched to a gene; V was cut back by 6 bases and J by 10 bases. The CDR3 is made up of 14 amino acids. Germline CDR1 reads MRHNA; CDR2 reads SNTAGT. In nucleotides, the CDR3 is TGTGCCAGCAGCGTGGGACAGGGCGGGTCACCCCTCCACTTT. It yields the protein CASSVGQGGSPLHF.

V usage is TRBV29-1 and J usage is TRBJ1-1; TRBD1 matches 8 bases. The junction had 11 bases not matched to a gene; V was cut back by 6 bases and J by 5 bases. This CDR3 is 14 amino acids long. Per the germline V gene, CDR1 is SQVTM and CDR2 is ANQGSEA. DNA of the CDR3: TGCAGCGTGCATTCGGGTACAGGGGGGACTGAAGCTTTCTTT. Protein: CSVHSGTGGTEAFF.

This clone showed up just once. The gene calls are TRBV5-5 and TRBJ1-5; possibly TRBD1 for D (5 bases). CDR1 and CDR2 (germline): SGHKS, YYEKEE (reference sequence). Trimming pared 0 bases from V and 4 bases from J, leaving 14 bases between. This CDR3 spans 16 amino acids. The CDR3 here is CASSLEPGRLNQPQHF. The CDR3 bases are TGTGCCAGCAGCTTGGAGCCGGGACGGTTGAATCAGCCCCAGCATTTT.

The rearrangement uses TRBV30 and TRBJ1-3, with D perhaps matching TRBD1 (6 bases). Trimming removed 4 bases at V and 2 bases at J, with 15 bases between. Germline V gene data show CDR1 as GTSNPN and CDR2 as SVGIG (reference sequence). This CDR3 has 15 amino acids. CDR3 in DNA: TGTGCCTGGACCCACACGGGGGCGCCTGGAAACACCATATATTTT. This encodes CAWTHTGAPGNTIYF. The full variable domain, its missing parts supplied by reference TRBV30 and TRBJ1-3, is SQTIHQWPATLVQPVGSPLSLECTVEGTSNPNLYWYRQAAGRGLQLLFYSVGIGQISSEVPQNLSASRPQDRQFILSSKKLLLSDSGFYLCAWTHTGAPGNTIYFGEGSWLTVV.

The chain links TRBV6-4 to TRBJ2-1; TRBD2 matches 8 bases. The germline V gene encodes CDR1 MRHNA and CDR2 SNTAGT. The CDR3 is 13 residues long. V lost 2 bases to trimming and J lost 13 bases; unmatched junction nucleotides: 7. CDR3 sequence (DNA): TGTGCCAGCAGTGACCGGGGGGGTGGGCCTCAGTTCTTC. It translates to CASSDRGGGPQFF.

This chain links TRBV5-1 with TRBJ1-1; D uncertain. This CDR3 spans 13 amino acids. Germline V gives CDR1 SGHRS, CDR2 YFSETQ. Trimming took off 0 bases at V and 1 base at J, with 4 bases between the two ends. CDR3 DNA sequence: TGCGCCAGCAGCTTGGGGGCGAACACTGAAGCTTTCTTT. Residues: CASSLGANTEAFF.

The rearrangement links TRBV5-5 to TRBJ2-2, with 9 bases identical to TRBD1. The V gene end was trimmed by 2 bases and the J gene end by 2 bases; junction bases not matched to a gene: 4. The CDR3 runs to 16 residues. Germline CDR1 and CDR2: SGHKS and YYEKEE (reference sequence). The CDR3 DNA reads as TGTGCCAGCAGCTTTACAGGGGGCGGTAACACCGGGGAGCTGTTTTTT. Its protein is CASSFTGGGNTGELFF.

This clone was picked up a small number of times. The chain is built from TRBV6-1 and TRBJ2-1; TRBD2 matches at 11 bases. Trimming cost V 6 bases and J 0 bases; bases outside gene matches: 4. The CDR3 has 16 amino acids. The germline gives CDR1 MNHNS, CDR2 SASEGT. For the CDR3, the DNA is TGTGCCAGCAGCGAAACTAGCGGGAGCTCCTACAATGAGCAGTTCTTC. Protein sequence: CASSETSGSSYNEQFF.

This rearrangement joins TRBV6-1 to TRBJ2-3, with a weak D call TRBD1 (6 bases). The germline CDR1 and CDR2 sequences are MNHNS and SASEGT. V was shortened by 4 bases and J by 9 bases, with 14 bases between the two germline ends. CDR3 size: 13 residues. The CDR3 is CASSVRGLPTQYF. DNA of the CDR3: TGTGCCAGCAGTGTCAGGGGCCTTCCGACGCAGTATTTT.

The genes are TRBV27 and TRBJ2-1, with D maybe TRBD1 (7 bases). Germline-derived CDR1 and CDR2 are MNHEY and SMNVEV (reference sequence). This CDR3 is 12 amino acids long. The DNA for the CDR3 is TGTGCAACGGAGGGGGCGGGAAATGAGCAGTTCTTC. Residues: CATEGAGNEQFF.

The V call is TRBV6-5, the J call TRBJ1-1; D call uncertain. The germline CDR1 and CDR2 sequences are MNHEY and SVGAGI. This CDR3 region has 14 residues. The V and J ends lost 6 bases and 1 base respectively, with 12 bases between them. The CDR3 DNA follows: TGTGCCAGCAGCACCACGGGCCGGAACACTGAAGCTTTCTTT. The encoded protein is CASSTTGRNTEAFF.

The gene calls are TRBV30 and TRBJ1-4, with D unresolved. The CDR3 sequence is 14 residues long. Trimming took 1 base from V and 3 from J, leaving 9 bases between them. Germline loops: CDR1 GTSNPN, CDR2 SVGIG (reference sequence). As DNA, the CDR3 is TGTGCCTGGAGTGCGCTGAGGGCTAATGAAAAACTGTTTTTT. Its protein product is CAWSALRANEKLFF.

The rearrangement links TRBV18 to TRBJ2-7; 10 nucleotides line up with TRBD2. V was pared by 2 bases and J by 5 bases, with 6 bases of the junction left unmatched. The CDR3 runs to 15 residues. Germline V gene data show CDR1 as KGHSH and CDR2 as LQKENI. For the CDR3, the DNA is TGTGCCAGCTCACCAGGGAGCGGGAGGGCAAACGAGCAGTACTTC. This translates into CASSPGSGRANEQYF.

The chain couples TRBV5-5 to TRBJ2-1; D might be TRBD1 (6 bases). V gave up 0 bases and J gave up 6 bases, with 7 bases separating them. CDR1 SGHKS and CDR2 YYEKEE come from the germline V gene (reference sequence). The CDR3 is 13 residues long. The CDR3 is CASSLAGVNEQFF. The CDR3 DNA sequence: TGTGCCAGCAGCTTGGCAGGGGTCAATGAGCAGTTCTTC.

The chain carries TRBV7-2 and TRBJ1-3; D call uncertain. V was cut by 2 bases and J by 5 bases, with 7 bases left in between. There are 13 residues in the CDR3. The germline gives CDR1 SGHTA, CDR2 FQGNSA. CDR3 sequence: CASSLNRRNTIYF. The CDR3 nucleotides read TGTGCCAGCAGCTTAAATCGTCGAAACACCATATATTTT.

The rearrangement links TRBV30 to TRBJ1-3; D is unclear. The germline V gene has CDR1 GTSNPN and CDR2 SVGIG (reference sequence). V dropped 4 bases and J dropped 4 bases, with 8 bases sitting between them. The CDR3 totals 12 residues. The CDR3 is CAWKALGNTIYF. CDR3 DNA: TGTGCCTGGAAAGCACTAGGAAACACCATATATTTT.

This chain connects TRBV19 to TRBJ2-5; the D is unclear. The CDR3 contains 13 residues. Germline V gene sequence: CDR1 LNHDA, CDR2 SQIVND (reference sequence). Trimming removed 6 bases at V and 0 bases at J, with 8 bases between. The chain's CDR3 is CASSPGHQETQYF. CDR3 nucleotides: TGTGCCAGTAGCCCTGGGCACCAAGAGACCCAGTACTTC.

This chain connects TRBV10-1 to TRBJ2-4; perhaps D is TRBD1 or TRBD2 (5 bases each). Germline values: CDR1 WNHNN, CDR2 SYGVQD (reference sequence). V dropped 3 bases and J dropped 0 bases, with 9 bases sitting between them. The CDR3 covers 15 residues. The CDR3 DNA sequence: TGCGCCAGCAGTGAAGGGACCTTAGCCAAAAACATTCAGTACTTC. Protein: CASSEGTLAKNIQYF.

The chain joins TRBV5-1 to TRBJ2-1, with TRBD1 as a possible D gene (8 bases). V was trimmed by 0 bases and J by 6 bases, leaving 13 bases between them. The germline V gene encodes CDR1 SGHRS and CDR2 YFSETQ. This CDR3 has 15 residues. The CDR3 here is CASSLVQGEGNEQFF. The CDR3 region has the DNA TGCGCCAGCAGCTTGGTACAGGGGGAGGGCAATGAGCAGTTCTTC.

The chain combines TRBV4-1 with TRBJ2-3; 14 bases align to TRBD2. V lost 1 base and J lost 3; bases outside the gene matches: 6. The CDR3 runs 18 residues. CDR1 MGHRA and CDR2 YSYEKL come from the germline V gene. The CDR3 loop is CASSQGLAGGGQTDTQYF. DNA of the CDR3: TGCGCCAGCAGCCAAGGACTAGCGGGAGGGGGTCAAACAGATACGCAGTATTTT.

V usage is TRBV10-3 and J usage is TRBJ1-3; 9 positions match TRBD1. With V trimmed by 8 bases and J by 2 bases, 13 bases remained unmatched. Per germline, CDR1 ENHRY and CDR2 SYGVKD. The CDR3 totals 17 residues. In DNA, the CDR3 is TGTGCCATCCGGTCCCGGGACAGGGAAAAGGCTGGAAACACCATATATTTT. Residues: CAIRSRDREKAGNTIYF.

The chain uses TRBV7-2 and TRBJ2-1, with 8 nucleotides matching TRBD2. V trimming: 11 bases; J trimming: 5 bases; junction bases outside the gene matches: 17. Germline lookup yields CDR1 SGHTA and CDR2 FQGNSA. There are 16 residues in the CDR3. CDR3 region: CAVKPASGLYHNEQFF. The DNA of the CDR3 is TGTGCCGTCAAACCGGCTAGCGGGCTATATCACAATGAGCAGTTCTTC.

The V gene is TRBV21-1, the J gene TRBJ2-1; the table calls TRBD1, which could not be checked here. TRBV21-1 is annotated as a pseudogene. The CDR3 has 20 residues. The CDR3 loop is CASKARQGNLRFCSYNEQFF. CDR3 sequence (DNA): TGTGCCAGCAAGGCCAGACAGGGGAACCTCAGATTCTGCTCCTACAATGAGCAGTTCTTC.

The CDR3 sequence: CASSRRLAGTTGELFF. CDR3 sequence (DNA): TGTGCCAGCAGCCGGCGACTAGCGGGGACCACCGGGGAGCTGTTTTTT. The chain combines TRBV7-3 with TRBJ2-2; 11 bases are a match to TRBD2. The CDR3 contains 16 residues. CDR1 and CDR2 (germline): SGHTA, FQGTGA. Trimming took 5 bases from V and 4 from J; bases not matched to a gene: 6.